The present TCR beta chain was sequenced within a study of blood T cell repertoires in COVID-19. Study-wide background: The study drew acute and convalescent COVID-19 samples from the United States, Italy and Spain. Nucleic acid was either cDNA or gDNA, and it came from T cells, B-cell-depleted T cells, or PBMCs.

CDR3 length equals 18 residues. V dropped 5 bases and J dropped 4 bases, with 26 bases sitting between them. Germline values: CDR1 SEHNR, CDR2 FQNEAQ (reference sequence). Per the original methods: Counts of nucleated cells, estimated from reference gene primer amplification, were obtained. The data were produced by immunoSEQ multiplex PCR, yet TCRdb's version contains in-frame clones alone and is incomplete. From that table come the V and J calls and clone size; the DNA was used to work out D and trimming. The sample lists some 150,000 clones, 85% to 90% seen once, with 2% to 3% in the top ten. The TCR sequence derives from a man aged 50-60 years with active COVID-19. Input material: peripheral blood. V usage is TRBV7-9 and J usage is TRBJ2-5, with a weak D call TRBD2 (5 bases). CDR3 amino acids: CASSPALESPSEPETQYF. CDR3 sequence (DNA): TGTGCCAGCAGCCCAGCACTAGAATCGCCATCGGAGCCAGAGACCCAGTACTTC.